Listed below are T cell receptor beta chains from one sample, sequenced in a study of blood T cell repertoires in COVID-19. TCRdb's copy holds only in-frame clones and misses some; the assay was immunoSEQ multiplex PCR. This table holds about 210,000 clones, about four fifths found once. Sequencing was done on a sample of peripheral blood. The receptors were sampled from a man in his forties or fifties with active or convalescent COVID-19. The CDR3 runs from the conserved cysteine through the conserved F or W. D genes are given only for firm matches.

CASRISTGSNQPQHF	-	TRBV6-6	TRBJ1-5
CASSQAGGPPIRTYEQYF	TRBD2	TRBV28	TRBJ2-7
CASIGDRGVEAFF	TRBD1	TRBV12-3/TRBV12-4	TRBJ1-1
CASSIPSGSTDTQYF	TRBD2	TRBV19	TRBJ2-3
CASRDTGIDGYTF	-	TRBV9	TRBJ1-2
CASTPGLPNQPQHF	-	TRBV6-2/TRBV6-3	TRBJ1-5
CASSKSSGTGEQYF	TRBD1	TRBV3-1/TRBV3-2	TRBJ2-7
CASSLTSGGNTEAFF	TRBD1	TRBV5-1	TRBJ1-1
CASSEARQPQHF	-	TRBV2	TRBJ1-5
CASSLRTGFSYEQYF	TRBD1	TRBV28	TRBJ2-7
CASSRGTSGSIQETQYF	TRBD2	TRBV9	TRBJ2-5
CASSLSGTGIDEAFF	TRBD1	TRBV11-2	TRBJ1-1
CSVDLGQGITDTQYF	TRBD1	TRBV29-1	TRBJ2-3
CASSPRGGETQYF	-	TRBV18	TRBJ2-5
CASNSLGTTKETQYF	TRBD2	TRBV5-1	TRBJ2-5
CASSLAEPEAFF	-	TRBV28	TRBJ1-1
CASSLWASGSFSNEQFF	TRBD2	TRBV27	TRBJ2-1
CASSQERSTEAFF	-	TRBV4-3	TRBJ1-1
CASSPQRSPEGAFF	-	TRBV18	TRBJ1-1
CASSQGSSYNSPLHF	-	TRBV7-9	TRBJ1-6
CASSLFSEKLFF	-	TRBV28	TRBJ1-4